This paragraph covers one T cell receptor (beta chain) sequence. This sample stems from a study of OX40 agonist ivuxolimab in advanced cancers. The table came from immunoSEQ multiplex PCR; TCRdb's copy has only in-frame clones and leaves some out. The table has about 50,000 clones, about 89% seen once. The V segment lost 0 bases and the J segment 11 bases; nucleotides outside the gene matches: 13. The CDR3 has 15 amino acids. Germline V gene data show CDR1 as SGHKS and CDR2 as YYEKEE (reference sequence). Sequenced material: CD4+ or CD8+ T cells sorted from blood, taken in a trial of the OX40 agonist ivuxolimab. The V gene is TRBV5-5, the J gene TRBJ2-7, with TRBD2 matching 8 bases. The receptor comes from an adult with an advanced solid tumor such as melanoma, head and neck, liver or kidney cancer. CDR3 sequence reads: CASSLGLAGLLSEYF. The CDR3 DNA sequence: TGTGCCAGCAGCTTGGGGCTAGCGGGTTTACTATCGGAGTACTTC.